The 29 T cell receptor beta chains below were found in one sample sequenced in a study of patients and donors after allogeneic stem cell transplantation. TCRdb called the RT-PCR reads again in MiXCR, with one record for every CDR3 protein. The sample includes 190,000 or so distinct CDR3 sequences, over 30% of them seen just once. The sequenced material came from blood, either unsorted or a sorted T cell fraction (not recorded which). The receptors derive from a human donor who was either an allogeneic HSCT recipient or a stem cell or donor lymphocyte infusion donor (not recorded which). It is not recorded whose cells these are; they may come from a transplant donor.

In the case of this clonotype: Here the CDR3 omits its conserved ending phenylalanine or tryptophan, so a read error is the likely source. V and J are TRBV29-1 and TRBJ2-1, with D perhaps matching TRBD2 (6 bases). Trimming took 4 bases from V and 5 from J, leaving 15 bases between them. Germline V gene lookup returns CDR1 SQVTM and CDR2 ANQGSEA. This CDR3 contains 14 residues. The DNA for the CDR3 is TGCAGCGTTGCTCCCACCGGGACTCACAATGAGCAGTTCATC. This translates into CSVAPTGTHNEQFI.

In DNA form, the CDR3 reads TGTGCCAGCGGACTTAACACGGAAGGGGCTCAAGAGACCCAGTACTTC. The encoded protein is CASGLNTEGAQETQYF. J is TRBJ2-5 and V is TRBV11-2, with D perhaps TRBD1 or TRBD2 (5 bases each). Germline CDR1 is SGHAT and CDR2 is FQNNGV. V lost 8 bases and J lost 2, with 21 bases in between. The CDR3 runs to 16 residues.

This clonotype turned up a few times. This chain links TRBV11-2 with TRBJ1-5; D gene ambiguous. The CDR3 spans 12 residues. CDR1 is SGHAT, CDR2 FQNNGV, per germline. With 1 base removed from V and 9 bases from J, the gap between germline ends came to 7 bases. The CDR3 DNA reads TGTGCCAGCAGCTTAGGGTCGGGGCCCCAGCATTTT. This gives the protein CASSLGSGPQHF.

This clonotype was seen more than once but under ten times. The gene calls are TRBV12-3 or TRBV12-4 and TRBJ1-1; no reliable D call. The CDR3 is 13 amino acids. The ends were cut back, 10 bases at V and 5 bases at J, with 17 bases in the middle. Written as DNA, the CDR3 is TGTGCCACATCCGTGGGTATATGGACTGAAGCTTTCTTT. It yields the protein CATSVGIWTEAFF.

Only a few counts were recorded for this clonotype. The chain recombines TRBV20-1 with TRBJ1-1; 7 positions agree with TRBD1. Germline assignment: CDR1 DFQATT and CDR2 SNEGSKA (reference sequence). The J segment lost 2 bases and the V segment lost 6 bases, leaving 6 bases of the junction unmatched. The CDR3 consists of 13 residues. The CDR3 region has the DNA TGCAGTGCCAGGGACAGCTCAAACACTGAAGCTTTCTTT. Amino acids: CSARDSSNTEAFF.

The chain carries TRBV6-6 and TRBJ2-3, with 8 positions matching TRBD2. The germline gives CDR1 MNHNY, CDR2 SVGAGI (reference sequence). Trimming removed 7 bases from V and 3 bases from J; junction bases left unmatched: 9. The CDR3 spans 15 residues. DNA of the CDR3: TGTGCCAGCACCCCCGGGGGGGCCGGGACAGATACGCAGTATTTT. Residues: CASTPGGAGTDTQYF.

This clonotype was counted only a few times. The chain has TRBV6-2 or TRBV6-3 and TRBJ1-1; D remains unclear. This CDR3 has 14 amino acids. V was pared by 4 bases and J by 5 bases, with 14 bases between. Germline CDR1 reads MNHEY; CDR2 reads SVGEGT. The CDR3 sequence is CASSFHALRTEAFF. CDR3 nucleotide sequence: TGTGCCAGCAGTTTTCATGCTCTGCGGACTGAAGCTTTCTTT.

The V call is TRBV20-1, the J call TRBJ2-1; 14 nucleotides agree with TRBD2. CDR1 is DFQATT and CDR2 is SNEGSKA in the germline V gene (reference sequence). There are 16 residues in the CDR3. V shed 3 bases, J shed 2 bases, and the junction held 3 bases outside the gene matches. The CDR3 loop reads CSASRGLAGAYNEQFF. The CDR3 DNA follows: TGCAGTGCTAGCCGGGGACTAGCGGGGGCCTACAATGAGCAGTTCTTC.

CDR3 nucleotides: TGTGCCAGCAGACGGTTGGATGGCCTCCAGCATTTT. Its protein product is CASRRLDGLQHF. The chain combines TRBV5-8 with TRBJ1-5; D gene unclear. Germline lookup yields CDR1 SGHTS and CDR2 YDEGEE. This CDR3 has 12 amino acids. Trimming cost V 5 bases and J 12 bases, with 15 bases left between them.

V and J are TRBV12-3 or TRBV12-4 and TRBJ2-2, with 7 bases aligning to TRBD2. The junction had 8 bases not matched to a gene; V was cut back by 6 bases and J by 1 base. There are 16 residues in the CDR3. CDR3 protein: CASSPRGLLNTGELFF. The CDR3 nucleotides are TGTGCCAGCAGCCCCCGGGGACTATTGAACACCGGGGAGCTGTTTTTT.

This clonotype was found a few times. The CDR3 sequence: CASSAYAGAYGYTF. The DNA of the CDR3 is TGCGCCAGCAGCGCCTATGCGGGAGCCTATGGCTACACCTTC. The gene calls are TRBV4-1 and TRBJ1-2; D call uncertain. Trimming took off 5 bases at V and 4 bases at J, with 14 bases between the two ends. The CDR3 covers 14 residues. Looked up from germline, CDR1 is MGHRA and CDR2 is YSYEKL.

The chain recombines TRBV12-3 or TRBV12-4 with TRBJ1-2; 9 bases are shared with TRBD1. V shed 5 bases and J 4 bases; nucleotides not matched to a gene: 5. The CDR3 has 14 residues. CDR3 sequence: CASSLGQGSYGYTF. The CDR3 coding sequence is TGTGCCAGCAGTCTCGGACAGGGGAGCTATGGCTACACCTTC.

This chain links TRBV11-3 with TRBJ1-1; maybe TRBD1 (6 bases). The CDR3 runs to 15 residues. From germline, CDR1 is SGHNT and CDR2 YENEEA. V was shortened by 1 base and J by 6 bases, with 15 bases between the two germline ends. DNA of the CDR3: TGTGCCAGCAGCTTAGGGCCCTCCCACAGGGCTGAAGCTTTCTTT. Protein sequence: CASSLGPSHRAEAFF. Complete variable domain (other parts from reference TRBV11-3 and TRBJ1-1): EAGVVQSPRYKIIEKKQPVAFWCNPISGHNTLYWYLQNLGQGPELLIRYENEEAVDDSQLPKDRFSAERLKGVDSTLKIQPAELGDSAVYLCASSLGPSHRAEAFFGQGTRLTVV.

The rearrangement joins TRBV6-6 to TRBJ1-1; weak D call: TRBD1 (5 bases). Germline loops: CDR1 MNHNY, CDR2 SVGAGI (reference sequence). The V gene lost 5 bases and the J gene lost 5 bases, with 12 bases spanning the gap. This CDR3 region has 13 residues. CDR3 region: CASSPTAVTEAFF. The CDR3 DNA reads TGTGCCAGCAGTCCGACAGCGGTGACTGAAGCTTTCTTT.

This chain uses TRBV2 with TRBJ1-1; D ambiguous. V lost 4 bases and J lost 10, with 10 bases in between. The CDR3 has 11 residues. CDR1 SNHLY and CDR2 FYNNEI come from the germline V gene. The CDR3: CASSADNSAFF. CDR3 coding DNA: TGTGCCAGCAGTGCGGATAACTCAGCTTTCTTT.

This clonotype was seen a few times. V gene TRBV27 combines with J gene TRBJ1-5, with D perhaps TRBD1 (5 bases). Per germline, CDR1 MNHEY and CDR2 SMNVEV (reference sequence). Trimming shortened V by 5 bases and J by 6 bases, and 11 bases separated the two germline ends. CDR3 size: 13 residues. The CDR3 DNA reads TGTGCCAGCAGTCCAGGGTTCTCTCAGCCCCAGCATTTT. Translating gives CASSPGFSQPQHF.

Points on this clonotype: Its ends do not fully match the called genes, so a read error is possible. The chain joins TRBV4-2 to TRBJ1-2, with 7 nucleotides matching TRBD1. Germline values: CDR1 LGHNA, CDR2 YNFKEQ. CDR3 length equals 12 residues. The CDR3 region is CASSRGTVEWAF. In nucleotides, the CDR3 is TGTGCCAGCAGCCGGGGGACAGTCGAATGGGCCTTC.

This clonotype has more than one count but fewer than ten. This rearrangement joins TRBV27 to TRBJ2-3; tentatively, D is TRBD1 or TRBD2 (6 bases each). CDR1 and CDR2 from the germline V gene are MNHEY and SMNVEV (reference sequence). Trimming took 6 bases from V and 3 from J, leaving 13 bases between them. This CDR3 is 14 amino acids long. CDR3: CASSTEGGTDTQYF. The CDR3 DNA reads as TGTGCCAGCAGCACCGAGGGGGGTACAGATACGCAGTATTTT.

This clonotype has only a few counts. The chain uses TRBV9 and TRBJ1-1; D may be TRBD1 (5 bases). Trimming cost V 4 bases and J 1 base, with 11 bases left between them. Germline loops: CDR1 SGDLS, CDR2 YYNGEE. The CDR3 spans 14 residues. The CDR3 spells CASSMWDRNTEAFF. As DNA, the CDR3 is TGTGCCAGCAGCATGTGGGACCGGAACACTGAAGCTTTCTTT. The full variable domain, in which reference TRBV9 and TRBJ1-1 provide the parts outside the CDR3, is DSGVTQTPKHLITATGQRVTLRCSPRSGDLSVYWYQQSLDQGLQFLIQYYNGEERAKGNILERFSAQQFPDLHSELNLSSLELGDSALYFCASSMWDRNTEAFFGQGTRLTVV.

This clonotype showed up just a few times. The chain links TRBV10-3 to TRBJ1-5; TRBD1 is a possible D gene (5 bases). Germline CDR1 is ENHRY and CDR2 is SYGVKD. Trimming removed 2 bases at V and 2 bases at J, with 10 bases between. This CDR3 contains 15 residues. CDR3 in amino acids: CAISEGQGGNQPQHF. In nucleotides, the CDR3 is TGTGCCATCAGTGAGGGGCAGGGTGGCAATCAGCCCCAGCATTTT.

The chain is built from TRBV4-3 and TRBJ2-3; TRBD2 aligns across 11 bases. The germline V gene has CDR1 LGHNA and CDR2 YSLEER. With V trimmed by 1 base and J by 6 bases, 12 bases remained unmatched. This CDR3 has 18 residues. The CDR3 region is CASSQVRVAGGRADTQYF. The CDR3 bases are TGCGCCAGCAGCCAAGTCAGAGTAGCGGGGGGGCGGGCCGATACGCAGTATTTT.

This clonotype was seen just once. J is TRBJ2-3 and V is TRBV20-1; perhaps D is TRBD1 or TRBD2 (5 bases each). The germline V gene has CDR1 DFQATT and CDR2 SNEGSKA (reference sequence). This CDR3 contains 15 residues. The V end was cut by 0 bases, the J end by 2 bases, with 12 bases between. CDR3 nucleotides: TGCAGTGCTAGAGATTGGGGGACCAACACAGATACGCAGTATTTT. Translating it yields CSARDWGTNTDTQYF.

This clonotype has a handful of counts. The V call is TRBV7-3, the J call TRBJ1-3, with unresolved D. Germline V lookup: CDR1 SGHTA, CDR2 FQGTGA. V was trimmed by 0 bases and J by 0 bases, leaving 9 bases between them. The CDR3 has 16 amino acids. The CDR3 reads CASSLTATDSGNTIYF. Here the CDR3 DNA reads TGTGCCAGCAGCTTAACGGCGACCGACTCTGGAAACACCATATATTTT.

This clonotype was observed a handful of times. The chain carries TRBV5-1 and TRBJ1-2; 11 nucleotides match TRBD1. This CDR3 is built from 14 residues. The ends lost 4 bases at V and 6 bases at J; junction bases unmatched: 5. The germline V gene has CDR1 SGHRS and CDR2 YFSETQ. The CDR3 spells CASSVGQGAHGYTF. In nucleotides, the CDR3 is TGCGCCAGCAGCGTAGGACAGGGGGCGCATGGCTACACCTTC.

The chain combines TRBV7-3 with TRBJ2-1; either TRBD1 or TRBD2 may supply D (5 bases each). The CDR3 runs to 12 residues. With 5 bases removed from V and 8 bases from J, the gap between germline ends came to 10 bases. Looked up from germline, CDR1 is SGHTA and CDR2 is FQGTGA. The CDR3 DNA follows: TGTGCCAGCAGCCGCCCGGGGCATGAGCAGTTCTTC. Amino acid sequence: CASSRPGHEQFF.

This chain links TRBV4-3 with TRBJ2-2; either TRBD1 or TRBD2 may supply D (6 bases each). V lost 4 bases to trimming and J lost 8 bases, with 17 bases between them. The CDR3 loop spans 15 amino acids. The germline V gene has CDR1 LGHNA and CDR2 YSLEER. Here the CDR3 reads CASSLLGQGRGELFF. The CDR3 bases are TGCGCCAGCAGCCTCCTCGGGCAGGGGAGGGGGGAGCTGTTTTTT.

This clonotype was observed a handful of times. The chain joins TRBV20-1 to TRBJ1-3; D is possibly TRBD1 (5 bases). Trimming pared 0 bases from V and 4 bases from J, leaving 10 bases between. Germline V gene data show CDR1 as DFQATT and CDR2 as SNEGSKA (reference sequence). There are 14 residues in the CDR3. This chain's CDR3 is CSARDLKGGNTIYF. CDR3 sequence (DNA): TGCAGTGCTAGAGATCTCAAGGGGGGAAACACCATATATTTT.

V and J are TRBV3-1 and TRBJ2-1, with D possibly TRBD1 on 6 matching bases. V gave up 4 bases and J gave up 0 bases, with 16 bases separating them. This CDR3 comprises 17 residues. Germline CDR1 LGHDT, CDR2 YNNKEL (reference sequence). CDR3 amino acids: CASSPFTGKSSYNEQFF. For the CDR3, the DNA is TGTGCCAGCAGCCCCTTCACAGGGAAGAGCTCCTACAATGAGCAGTTCTTC.

The genes are TRBV12-3 or TRBV12-4 and TRBJ2-3, with D maybe TRBD2 (6 bases). CDR3 length: 14 residues. Trimming removed 5 bases at V and 3 bases at J, with 12 bases between. DNA for the CDR3: TGTGCCAGCAGTCTATCCGGGACTACAGATACGCAGTATTTT. Its protein product is CASSLSGTTDTQYF.